These 2 T cell receptor beta chains share one sample of origin, sequenced in a study of technical replicates of blood from several donors. Clones were read by immunoSEQ multiplex PCR, and TCRdb kept only the in-frame ones, dropping some. The sample has 75,000 to 95,000 clones, about 93% seen once. Sequencing used T cells isolated from PBMCs. The receptors stem from a human donor in good health.

The table lists this clone with a few counts. The rearrangement joins TRBV2 to TRBJ1-1, with D tentatively TRBD1 (5 bases). The CDR3 has 17 amino acids. The V gene lost 2 bases and the J gene lost 2 bases, with 18 bases spanning the gap. Germline values: CDR1 SNHLY, CDR2 FYNNEI. The CDR3 DNA follows: TGTGCCAGCAGTGAATCCGAAGGGCAGGGAGGAAACACTGAAGCTTTCTTT. Translating it yields CASSESEGQGGNTEAFF.

Only one count was recorded for this clone. The CDR3 protein is CASSLRDRVYPLNTGELFF. DNA for the CDR3: TGTGCCAGCAGCCTCCGGGACAGGGTGTATCCGTTGAACACCGGGGAGCTGTTTTTT. The chain joins TRBV9 to TRBJ2-2; 9 nucleotides match TRBD1. V lost 4 bases and J lost 1; bases outside the gene matches: 14. This CDR3 comprises 19 residues. The germline V gene encodes CDR1 SGDLS and CDR2 YYNGEE.